The rows below give T cell receptor beta chains drawn from one sample of a study of control samples from healthy donors and cancer patients. Libraries were prepared by immunoSEQ multiplex PCR; TCRdb keeps only in-frame clonotypes and omits some of them. The data contain over 150,000 clones, around 94% of them seen just once; the ten biggest clones take up about 1.4%. Material for sequencing was blood. The receptors were sampled from a woman under 30 in good health. Both conserved end residues are part of each CDR3. A D gene is named only where the DNA matches it firmly. Some rows mark clone size as missing; the rest say once, few, many or name a class of expanded clone.

j_gene: TRBJ2-2; d_gene: -; abundance: -; v_gene: TRBV28; CDR3nt: TGTGCCAGCAGTTTGTACACCGGGGAGCTGTTTTTT; CDR3aa: CASSLYTGELFF
j_gene: TRBJ1-4; d_gene: TRBD1; abundance: -; v_gene: TRBV2; CDR3nt: TGTGCCAGCAGTGGGGACAGGGCCGGGAATGAAAAACTGTTTTTT; CDR3aa: CASSGDRAGNEKLFF
j_gene: TRBJ2-7; d_gene: TRBD1; abundance: -; v_gene: TRBV15; CDR3nt: TGTGCCACCAGCACATCCGGGACAGGGAACGAGCAGTACTTC; CDR3aa: CATSTSGTGNEQYF
j_gene: TRBJ2-3; d_gene: TRBD1; abundance: -; v_gene: TRBV6-5; CDR3nt: TGTGCCAGCAGATTACAGGGGATGGGCCCAGATACGCAGTATTTT; CDR3aa: CASRLQGMGPDTQYF
j_gene: TRBJ1-1; d_gene: TRBD1; abundance: -; v_gene: TRBV11-1; CDR3nt: TGTGCCAGCAGCTACGGACAGGAGGGCACTGAAGCTTTCTTT; CDR3aa: CASSYGQEGTEAFF
j_gene: TRBJ2-1; d_gene: -; abundance: -; v_gene: TRBV2; CDR3nt: TGTGCCAGCCTCCCGGGCTACGGTAACAATGAGCAGTTCTTC; CDR3aa: CASLPGYGNNEQFF
j_gene: TRBJ2-2; d_gene: TRBD2; abundance: once; v_gene: TRBV7-9; CDR3nt: TGTGCCAGCAGCTTAAAGCCAGCGGGGGCCGGGAACACCGGGGAGCTGTTTTTT; CDR3aa: CASSLKPAGAGNTGELFF
j_gene: TRBJ2-7; d_gene: -; abundance: -; v_gene: TRBV18; CDR3nt: -; CDR3aa: CASSPPPWGRGAMGYF
j_gene: TRBJ2-1; d_gene: -; abundance: -; v_gene: TRBV18; CDR3nt: TGTGCCAGCTCACCAAGAACTGGCAATGAGCAGTTCTTC; CDR3aa: CASSPRTGNEQFF
j_gene: TRBJ2-1; d_gene: -; abundance: -; v_gene: TRBV6-5; CDR3nt: TGTGCCAGCTCCGGGGTTTCGGATGAGCAGTTCTTC; CDR3aa: CASSGVSDEQFF
j_gene: TRBJ1-2; d_gene: -; abundance: -; v_gene: TRBV6-5; CDR3nt: TGTGCCAGCAGGGGCAACTATGGCTACACCTTC; CDR3aa: CASRGNYGYTF
j_gene: TRBJ1-1; d_gene: -; abundance: -; v_gene: TRBV5-5; CDR3nt: TGTGCCAGCAGTAGAGCCGGGGGACGGACTGAAGCTTTCTTT; CDR3aa: CASSRAGGRTEAFF
j_gene: TRBJ2-3; d_gene: -; abundance: -; v_gene: TRBV13; CDR3nt: TGTGCCAGCAGCTTAGCTAGCACAGATACGCAGTATTTT; CDR3aa: CASSLASTDTQYF
j_gene: TRBJ2-3; d_gene: TRBD2; abundance: -; v_gene: TRBV11-3; CDR3nt: TGTGCCAGCAATCGAAAGTCCCGGACTAGCGGGATCACAGATACGCAGTATTTT; CDR3aa: CASNRKSRTSGITDTQYF
j_gene: TRBJ1-2; d_gene: -; abundance: -; v_gene: TRBV5-1; CDR3nt: TGCGCCAGCAGCTTGTCAACAGGTCTGAGTAACTATGGCTACACCTTC; CDR3aa: CASSLSTGLSNYGYTF
j_gene: TRBJ1-1; d_gene: TRBD1; abundance: few; v_gene: TRBV2; CDR3nt: TGTGCCAGCAGTAACCGGGACAGTCTCACTGAAGCTTTCTTT; CDR3aa: CASSNRDSLTEAFF
j_gene: TRBJ1-1; d_gene: TRBD1; abundance: -; v_gene: TRBV10-3; CDR3nt: TGTGCCATCAGGGGGACAGGGAGCGGCACTGAAGCTTTCTTT; CDR3aa: CAIRGTGSGTEAFF
j_gene: TRBJ1-1; d_gene: TRBD1; abundance: once; v_gene: TRBV12-3/TRBV12-4; CDR3nt: TGTGCCAGCAGTAAGACAGGGGAAATGTTAGCTTTCTTT; CDR3aa: CASSKTGEMLAFF
j_gene: TRBJ1-5; d_gene: -; abundance: once; v_gene: TRBV4-3; CDR3nt: TGCGCCAGCAGCCAAAAAGTGAGGGACTTTTTACAGCCCCAGCATTTT; CDR3aa: CASSQKVRDFLQPQHF
j_gene: TRBJ1-1; d_gene: TRBD1; abundance: -; v_gene: TRBV2; CDR3nt: TGTGCCAGCAGTGAAGCGGACAGGTTGAACACTGAAGCTTTCTTT; CDR3aa: CASSEADRLNTEAFF
j_gene: TRBJ1-4; d_gene: -; abundance: -; v_gene: TRBV2; CDR3nt: TGTGCCAGCAGTGAAGAGACAGCACTTAATGAAAAACTGTTTTTT; CDR3aa: CASSEETALNEKLFF
j_gene: TRBJ1-3; d_gene: -; abundance: -; v_gene: TRBV7-2; CDR3nt: TGTGCCAGCAGCTTAGGGGTCTCTGGAAACACCATATATTTT; CDR3aa: CASSLGVSGNTIYF
j_gene: TRBJ2-5; d_gene: TRBD2; abundance: -; v_gene: TRBV11-3; CDR3nt: TGTGCCAGCAGCCCGAGGGAGCGGGGGGGCCGGGAGACCCAGTACTTC; CDR3aa: CASSPRERGGRETQYF
j_gene: TRBJ1-2; d_gene: -; abundance: -; v_gene: TRBV7-2; CDR3nt: TGTGCCAGCAGGGAGGTTACGTATGGCTACACCTTC; CDR3aa: CASREVTYGYTF
j_gene: TRBJ2-3; d_gene: -; abundance: -; v_gene: TRBV21-1; CDR3nt: TGTGCCAGCAGCAAAGCGGGAGGGGGCGGTTCGGATACGCAGTATTTT; CDR3aa: CASSKAGGGGSDTQYF
j_gene: TRBJ2-1; d_gene: TRBD2; abundance: -; v_gene: TRBV6-6; CDR3nt: TGTGCCAGCAGTCCCGGGACTAGCGGGAGGGCCAGGTACAATGAGCAGTTCTTC; CDR3aa: CASSPGTSGRARYNEQFF
j_gene: TRBJ1-1; d_gene: -; abundance: -; v_gene: TRBV4-1; CDR3nt: TGCGCCAGCAGCCAAGATCAAGGGTGGGACACTGAAGCTTTCTTT; CDR3aa: CASSQDQGWDTEAFF
j_gene: TRBJ2-7; d_gene: TRBD2; abundance: few; v_gene: TRBV10-1; CDR3nt: TGCGCCAGCAGTTCCGGGACTAGTAATTTCTACGAGCAGTACTTC; CDR3aa: CASSSGTSNFYEQYF
j_gene: TRBJ2-7; d_gene: TRBD1; abundance: -; v_gene: TRBV11-2; CDR3nt: TGTGCCAGCAGCCCCCGACAGGGCGAGCAGTACTTC; CDR3aa: CASSPRQGEQYF
j_gene: TRBJ1-6; d_gene: -; abundance: -; v_gene: TRBV6-6; CDR3nt: TGTGCCAGCAGCACTGGGACCCCAAGGCCACCCCTCCACTTT; CDR3aa: CASSTGTPRPPLHF
j_gene: TRBJ1-3; d_gene: -; abundance: -; v_gene: TRBV28; CDR3nt: TGTGCCAGCAGACCGAGGCCGTCTGGAAACACCATATATTTT; CDR3aa: CASRPRPSGNTIYF
j_gene: TRBJ1-2; d_gene: -; abundance: -; v_gene: TRBV10-2; CDR3nt: TGCGCCAGCAGTGAGCAGGATAACTATGGCTACACCTTC; CDR3aa: CASSEQDNYGYTF
j_gene: TRBJ1-5; d_gene: -; abundance: -; v_gene: TRBV2; CDR3nt: TGTGCCAGCAGTGAAGCTAGAGGATTAGCTTCTGAACAGCCCCAGCATTTT; CDR3aa: CASSEARGLASEQPQHF
j_gene: TRBJ2-7; d_gene: -; abundance: -; v_gene: TRBV7-6; CDR3nt: TGTGCCAGCAGCTACCGGGACAAGCCCCTCTCCTACGAGCAGTACTTC; CDR3aa: CASSYRDKPLSYEQYF
j_gene: TRBJ1-2; d_gene: -; abundance: -; v_gene: TRBV9; CDR3nt: TGTGCCAGCAGCGTAGATCCTTGGGATCGGGGCTATGGCTACACCTTC; CDR3aa: CASSVDPWDRGYGYTF
j_gene: TRBJ1-4; d_gene: TRBD1; abundance: -; v_gene: TRBV11-2; CDR3nt: TGTGCCAGCAGCGCGACAGGGGGGAATGAAAAACTGTTTTTT; CDR3aa: CASSATGGNEKLFF
j_gene: TRBJ2-7; d_gene: TRBD2; abundance: -; v_gene: TRBV19; CDR3nt: TGTGCCAGTAGTGCCGGACTAGCGGGCTACTACGAGCAGTACTTC; CDR3aa: CASSAGLAGYYEQYF
j_gene: TRBJ2-1; d_gene: -; abundance: -; v_gene: TRBV6-5; CDR3nt: TGTGCCAGCCCCCCCAATGAGCAGTTCTTC; CDR3aa: CASPPNEQFF
j_gene: TRBJ2-1; d_gene: TRBD1; abundance: -; v_gene: TRBV2; CDR3nt: TGTGCCAGCAGGGAATTTGGGACAGGGGACGAGCAGTTCTTC; CDR3aa: CASREFGTGDEQFF
j_gene: TRBJ2-2; d_gene: -; abundance: -; v_gene: TRBV5-4; CDR3nt: TGTGCCAGCAGTTCTTGGAAGGCAGGGAACACCGGGGAGCTGTTTTTT; CDR3aa: CASSSWKAGNTGELFF
j_gene: TRBJ1-2; d_gene: TRBD1; abundance: -; v_gene: TRBV11-3; CDR3nt: TGTGCCAGCAGCTTACAAGGGACAGGGGCCGTAAAAAACTATGGCTACACCTTC; CDR3aa: CASSLQGTGAVKNYGYTF
j_gene: TRBJ2-6; d_gene: TRBD2; abundance: once; v_gene: TRBV11-2; CDR3nt: TGTGCCAGCAGCTCCCCGAGAGGGACTAGCGGCTCTGGGGCCAACGTCCTGACTTTC; CDR3aa: CASSSPRGTSGSGANVLTF
j_gene: TRBJ1-1; d_gene: -; abundance: -; v_gene: TRBV5-4; CDR3nt: TGTGCCAGCAGCTTGTCGCCGGGAGCTGAAGCTTTCTTT; CDR3aa: CASSLSPGAEAFF
j_gene: TRBJ1-5; d_gene: -; abundance: once; v_gene: TRBV19; CDR3nt: TGTGCCAGTAGTATATTCAGGGACAATCAGCCCCAGCATTTT; CDR3aa: CASSIFRDNQPQHF
j_gene: TRBJ1-1; d_gene: -; abundance: -; v_gene: TRBV10-1; CDR3nt: TGCGCCAGCAGTGGGAGTAACGCAACCGTCGGTGAAGCTTTCTTT; CDR3aa: CASSGSNATVGEAFF
j_gene: TRBJ1-2; d_gene: -; abundance: -; v_gene: TRBV10-3; CDR3nt: TGTGCCATCAGTGAGTCAGGAGGGTCCTTCTATGGCTACACCTTC; CDR3aa: CAISESGGSFYGYTF
j_gene: TRBJ1-6; d_gene: -; abundance: -; v_gene: TRBV6-2/TRBV6-3; CDR3nt: TGTGCCAGCAGTGTTGTCTCCCGCAGGCGGAATTCACCCCTCCACTTT; CDR3aa: CASSVVSRRRNSPLHF
j_gene: TRBJ1-2; d_gene: -; abundance: -; v_gene: TRBV9; CDR3nt: TGTGCCAGCAGCGAACTGTCGGGCTACACCTTC; CDR3aa: CASSELSGYTF
j_gene: TRBJ1-6; d_gene: -; abundance: -; v_gene: TRBV21-1; CDR3nt: TGTGCCAGCAGCAAACCCCCGGGCAGGGAGGATTCACCCCTCCACTTT; CDR3aa: CASSKPPGREDSPLHF
j_gene: TRBJ1-2; d_gene: TRBD1; abundance: -; v_gene: TRBV11-2; CDR3nt: TGTGCCAGCAGTGCCCCGGGTAGGGGGCGAAACTATGGCTACACCTTC; CDR3aa: CASSAPGRGRNYGYTF
j_gene: TRBJ1-4; d_gene: -; abundance: -; v_gene: TRBV24-1; CDR3nt: TGTGCCACCAGTGATTTGGGGGGGGATGGTGGGGGGACTAATGAAAAACTGTTTTTT; CDR3aa: CATSDLGGDGGGTNEKLFF
j_gene: TRBJ2-1; d_gene: -; abundance: -; v_gene: TRBV9; CDR3nt: TGTGCCAGCAGCGCACCGGACCGTGGACCCCAGGGCCCAAATGAGCAGTTCTTC; CDR3aa: CASSAPDRGPQGPNEQFF
j_gene: TRBJ1-1; d_gene: -; abundance: -; v_gene: TRBV28; CDR3nt: TGTGCCAGCAGTTCCCCGGCGGGGGGAGACACTGAAGCTTTCTTT; CDR3aa: CASSSPAGGDTEAFF
j_gene: TRBJ1-2; d_gene: -; abundance: -; v_gene: TRBV5-5; CDR3nt: TGTGCCAGCAGCACCCGTCTTATAGATGGCTACACCTTC; CDR3aa: CASSTRLIDGYTF
j_gene: TRBJ2-1; d_gene: TRBD2; abundance: -; v_gene: TRBV11-3; CDR3nt: TGTGCCAGCAGCTTCTGGGCGGGGGGCCTTGGGAATGAGCAGTTCTTC; CDR3aa: CASSFWAGGLGNEQFF
j_gene: TRBJ1-1; d_gene: -; abundance: -; v_gene: TRBV14; CDR3nt: TGTGCCAGCAGCCCCGTTCGGGGTAGAGCTTTCTTT; CDR3aa: CASSPVRGRAFF
j_gene: TRBJ1-2; d_gene: TRBD1; abundance: -; v_gene: TRBV7-2; CDR3nt: TGTGCCAGCAGCCTAACAGGGGGTGTTCACTATGGCTACACCTTC; CDR3aa: CASSLTGGVHYGYTF
j_gene: TRBJ2-3; d_gene: -; abundance: -; v_gene: TRBV19; CDR3nt: TGTGCCAGTAGTCGGGGGCTTAGCACAGATACGCAGTATTTT; CDR3aa: CASSRGLSTDTQYF